This T cell receptor (beta chain) was observed in a study of blood T cell repertoires in COVID-19. Study summary: The analysed material was cDNA or gDNA that came from T cells, B-cell-depleted T cells, or PBMCs.

The V end lost 8 bases, the J end lost 9 bases, and 13 bases lay between the germline ends. Germline V lookup: CDR1 MNHEY, CDR2 SVGAGI. This CDR3 region has 11 residues. This clone was counted only a few times. The assay was immunoSEQ multiplex PCR, and TCRdb's table has in-frame clones only and misses some. This sample has 300,000 or so clones, with just over 85% found just once. Participants' own reports of clinical history determined their cohort assignment. This receptor was identified in a young woman who had recovered from COVID-19. V gene TRBV6-5 combines with J gene TRBJ1-1; TRBD1 is a possible D gene (5 bases). The sample taken for sequencing was PBMCs or T cells enriched from blood (not recorded which). The CDR3 nucleotides are TGTGCCAGCCATTGGGGCGGGAAAGCTTTCTTT. Amino acid sequence: CASHWGGKAFF.